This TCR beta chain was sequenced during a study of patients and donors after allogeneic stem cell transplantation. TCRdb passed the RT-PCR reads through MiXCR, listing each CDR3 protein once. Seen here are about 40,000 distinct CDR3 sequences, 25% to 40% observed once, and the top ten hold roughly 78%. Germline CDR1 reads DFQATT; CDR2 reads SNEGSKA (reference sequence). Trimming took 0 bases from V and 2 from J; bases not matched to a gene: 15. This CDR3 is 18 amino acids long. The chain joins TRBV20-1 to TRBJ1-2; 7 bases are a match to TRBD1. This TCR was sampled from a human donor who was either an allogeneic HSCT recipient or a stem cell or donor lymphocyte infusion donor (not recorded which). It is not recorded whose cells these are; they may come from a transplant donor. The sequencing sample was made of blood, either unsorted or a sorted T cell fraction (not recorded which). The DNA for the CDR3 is TGCAGTGCTAGAGAAAACCCCCCTCTACAGGGGACCAACTATGGCTACACCTTC. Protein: CSARENPPLQGTNYGYTF.